The entry below gives a single T cell receptor (beta chain) sequence along with its context. Its target is unknown. A second PCR of roughly 7 to 11 cycles used a sample-barcoded 5' primer and a J-beta primer mix. TCRdb re-called the 5' RACE reads with MiXCR, one entry per CDR3 protein. The table has under 1 million distinct CDR3 sequences, under 55% seen once. The data were taken from a study of blood T cells in healthy people across ages. Regarding the study as a whole: Significant beta diversity loss was already apparent by age around 36, declining roughly linearly.

The receptor comes from a man aged 60-69 years in good health. The sequenced material came from blood.

CDR3 protein: CSAVGRTDTQYF. Written as DNA, the CDR3 is TGCAGTGCCGTGGGCCGCACAGATACGCAGTATTTT. The chain is built from TRBV20-1 and TRBJ2-3; D not certain. The germline CDR1 and CDR2 sequences are DFQATT and SNEGSKA (reference sequence). The CDR3 totals 12 residues. V dropped 6 bases and J dropped 1 base, with 8 bases sitting between them.